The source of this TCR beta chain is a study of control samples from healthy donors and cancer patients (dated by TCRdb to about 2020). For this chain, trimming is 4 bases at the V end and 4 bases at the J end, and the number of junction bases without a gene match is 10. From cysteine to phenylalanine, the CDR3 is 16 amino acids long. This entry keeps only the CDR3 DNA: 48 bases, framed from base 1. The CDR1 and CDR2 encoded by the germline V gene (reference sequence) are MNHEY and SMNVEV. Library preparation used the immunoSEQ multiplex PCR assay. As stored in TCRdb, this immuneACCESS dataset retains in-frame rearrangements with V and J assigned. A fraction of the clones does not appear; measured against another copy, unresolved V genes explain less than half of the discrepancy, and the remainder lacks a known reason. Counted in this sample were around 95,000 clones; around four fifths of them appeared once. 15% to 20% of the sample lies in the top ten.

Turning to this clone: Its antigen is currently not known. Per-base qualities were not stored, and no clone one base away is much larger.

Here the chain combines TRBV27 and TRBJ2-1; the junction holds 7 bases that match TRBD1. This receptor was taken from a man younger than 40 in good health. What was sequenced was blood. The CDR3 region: CASSYPQGQGYNEQFF. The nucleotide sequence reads TGTGCCAGCAGTTACCCACAGGGGCAGGGGTACAATGAGCAGTTCTTC.